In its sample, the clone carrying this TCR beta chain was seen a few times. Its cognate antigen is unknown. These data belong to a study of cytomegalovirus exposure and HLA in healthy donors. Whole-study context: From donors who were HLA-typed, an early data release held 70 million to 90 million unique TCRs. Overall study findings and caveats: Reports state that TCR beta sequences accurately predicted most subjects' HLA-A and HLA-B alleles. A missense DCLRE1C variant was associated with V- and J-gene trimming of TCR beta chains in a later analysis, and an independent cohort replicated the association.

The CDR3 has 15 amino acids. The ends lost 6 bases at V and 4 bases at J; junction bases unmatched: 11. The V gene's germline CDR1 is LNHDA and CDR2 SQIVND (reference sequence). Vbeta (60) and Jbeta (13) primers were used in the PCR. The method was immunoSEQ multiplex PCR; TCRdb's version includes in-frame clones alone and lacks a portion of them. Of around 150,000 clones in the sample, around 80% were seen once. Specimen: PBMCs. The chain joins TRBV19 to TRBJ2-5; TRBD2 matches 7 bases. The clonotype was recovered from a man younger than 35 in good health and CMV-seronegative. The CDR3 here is CASREGGPEIETQYF. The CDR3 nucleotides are TGTGCCAGTAGAGAGGGAGGGCCAGAAATAGAGACCCAGTACTTC.